This TCR beta chain was profiled in a study of CXCR3-negative and CXCR3-positive naive CD8 T cells. The authors gated naive CD8+ T cells as CD45RO-CCR7+CD27+CD95-. Germline lookup yields CDR1 SQVTM and CDR2 ANQGSEA. The CDR3 length is 13 residues. Preparation of TRB cDNA libraries relied on 5' RACE carrying UMI labels. TCRdb re-called the 5' RACE reads, yielding one record per CDR3 amino acid sequence without DNA. Listed are 35,000 to 55,000 distinct CDR3 sequences; approximately 2.3% falls within the top ten. The study, taken as a whole, reports: Naive CXCR3-negative cells resembled naive CXCR3-positive cells in TRBV-TRBJ usage; memory cells differed. Hydrophobicity of TRB CDR3s was greater in CXCR3-positive naive cells than in CXCR3-negative naive cells.

Points on this clonotype: Its antigen is unknown.

The V and J genes are TRBV29-1 and TRBJ2-2. What was sequenced was naive CXCR3- CD8+ T cells from blood. This sample's subset: CD45RO-CCR7+CD27+CD95- naive CD8+ T cells lacking CXCR3 (TNR3-). The sequence came from a human donor in good health. Some clones in this sample may be carry-over from other donors' samples. CDR3 region: CSVASDNTGELFF.